One TCR beta chain is described in this entry. The antigen is undetermined. This sample was taken from a study of OX40 agonist ivuxolimab in advanced cancers. In the study overall: Anti-PD-1, anti-PD-L1 or anti-CTLA-4 therapy given earlier was allowed, and over 35% had some. Whole-study results and caveats: Average numbers of expanded clones were greater in CD8+ T cells than in CD4+.

TCRdb's table, derived via immunoSEQ multiplex PCR, lists solely in-frame clones and lacks some. In the table there are 25,000 to 40,000 clones, about 81% of which are singletons. CDR3 size: 13 residues. Germline V gene lookup returns CDR1 SEHNR and CDR2 FQNEAQ (reference sequence). Trimming took off 2 bases at V and 2 bases at J, with 6 bases between the two ends. The sequencing used CD4+ or CD8+ T cells sorted from blood, collected in a trial of the OX40 agonist ivuxolimab. The TCR sequence derives from an adult with an advanced solid tumor such as melanoma, head and neck, liver or kidney cancer. The chain combines TRBV7-9 with TRBJ2-5; tentatively, D is TRBD1 (5 bases). The CDR3 DNA reads as TGTGCCAGCAGCTTAAGACAGCAAGAGACCCAGTACTTC. Protein product: CASSLRQQETQYF.